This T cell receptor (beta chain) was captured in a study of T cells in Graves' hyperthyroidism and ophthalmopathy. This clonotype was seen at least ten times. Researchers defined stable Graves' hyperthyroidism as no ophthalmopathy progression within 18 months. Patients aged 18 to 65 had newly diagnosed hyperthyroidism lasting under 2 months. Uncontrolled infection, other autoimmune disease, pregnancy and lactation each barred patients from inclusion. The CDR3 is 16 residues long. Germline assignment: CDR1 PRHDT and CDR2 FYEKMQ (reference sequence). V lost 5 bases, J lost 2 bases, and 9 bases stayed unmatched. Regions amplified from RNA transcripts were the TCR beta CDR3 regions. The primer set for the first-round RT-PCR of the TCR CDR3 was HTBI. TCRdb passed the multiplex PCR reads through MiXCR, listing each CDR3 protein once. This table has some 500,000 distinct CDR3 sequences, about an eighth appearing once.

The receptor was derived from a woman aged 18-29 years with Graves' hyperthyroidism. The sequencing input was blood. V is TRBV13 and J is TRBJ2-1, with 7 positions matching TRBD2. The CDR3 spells CASSGESGEPYNEQFF. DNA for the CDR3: TGTGCCAGCAGCGGAGAAAGCGGGGAACCCTACAATGAGCAGTTCTTC.